The sequence of this T cell receptor (beta chain) was determined in a study of cytomegalovirus exposure and HLA in healthy donors. The study, taken as a whole, reports: Researchers reported from a later analysis that most CMV-associated TCR beta chains appeared HLA-restricted.

13 Jbeta primers and 60 Vbeta primers were used for the PCR. Clones were sequenced by immunoSEQ multiplex PCR, and TCRdb holds only the in-frame ones, with some missing. This sample yields about 67,000 clones, of which 70% to 85% are seen a single time; roughly 7.7% belongs to the top ten. Only a few counts were recorded for this clone. Antigen: not known. V lost 5 bases and J lost 6; bases outside the gene matches: 13. This CDR3 is built from 17 residues. Looked up from germline, CDR1 is SGHNT and CDR2 is YENEEA. Material: PBMCs. The receptor's source is a man in his 60s in good health and CMV-seropositive. The chain employs TRBV11-3 and TRBJ2-1, with 10 nucleotides matching TRBD2. CDR3 sequence (DNA): TGTGCCAGCAGCCATTGGACTAGCGGTCTTCAGGCCAATGAGCAGTTCTTC. Its translation is CASSHWTSGLQANEQFF. Full variable domain (remainder filled in from reference TRBV11-3 and TRBJ2-1): EAGVVQSPRYKIIEKKQPVAFWCNPISGHNTLYWYLQNLGQGPELLIRYENEEAVDDSQLPKDRFSAERLKGVDSTLKIQPAELGDSAVYLCASSHWTSGLQANEQFFGPGTRLTVL.